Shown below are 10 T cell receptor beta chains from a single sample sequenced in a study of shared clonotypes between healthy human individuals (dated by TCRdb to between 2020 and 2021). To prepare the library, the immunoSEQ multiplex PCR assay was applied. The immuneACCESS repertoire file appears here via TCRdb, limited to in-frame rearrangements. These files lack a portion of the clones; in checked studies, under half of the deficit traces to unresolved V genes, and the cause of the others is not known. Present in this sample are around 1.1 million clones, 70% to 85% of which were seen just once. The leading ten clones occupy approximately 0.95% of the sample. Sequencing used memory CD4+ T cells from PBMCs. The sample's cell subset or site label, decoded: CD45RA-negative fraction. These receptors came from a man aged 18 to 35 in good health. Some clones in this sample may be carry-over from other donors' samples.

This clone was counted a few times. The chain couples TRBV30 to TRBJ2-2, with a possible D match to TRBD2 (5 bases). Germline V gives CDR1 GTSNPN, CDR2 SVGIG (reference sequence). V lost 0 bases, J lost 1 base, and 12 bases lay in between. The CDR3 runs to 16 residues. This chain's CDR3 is CAWSVLGGQNTGELFF. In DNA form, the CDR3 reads TGTGCCTGGAGTGTACTGGGCGGGCAGAACACCGGGGAGCTGTTTTTT.

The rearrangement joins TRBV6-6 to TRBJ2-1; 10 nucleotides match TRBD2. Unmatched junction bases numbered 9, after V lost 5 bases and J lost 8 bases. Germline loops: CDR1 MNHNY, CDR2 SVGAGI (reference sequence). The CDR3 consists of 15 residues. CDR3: CASSTRSGRSDEQFF. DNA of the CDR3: TGTGCCAGCAGTACCCGTAGCGGGAGGAGTGATGAGCAGTTCTTC.

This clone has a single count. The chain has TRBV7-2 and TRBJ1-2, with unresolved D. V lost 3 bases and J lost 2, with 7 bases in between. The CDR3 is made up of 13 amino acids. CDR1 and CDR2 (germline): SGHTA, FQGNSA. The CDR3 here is CASSFSENYGYTF. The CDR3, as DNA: TGTGCCAGCAGCTTTTCGGAGAACTATGGCTACACCTTC.

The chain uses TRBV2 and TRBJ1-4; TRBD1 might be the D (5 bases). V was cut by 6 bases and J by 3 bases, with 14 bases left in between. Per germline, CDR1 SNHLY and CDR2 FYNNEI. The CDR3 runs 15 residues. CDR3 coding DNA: TGTGCCAGCAGAGTCAGGGACTTCTCTAATGAAAAACTGTTTTTT. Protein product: CASRVRDFSNEKLFF.

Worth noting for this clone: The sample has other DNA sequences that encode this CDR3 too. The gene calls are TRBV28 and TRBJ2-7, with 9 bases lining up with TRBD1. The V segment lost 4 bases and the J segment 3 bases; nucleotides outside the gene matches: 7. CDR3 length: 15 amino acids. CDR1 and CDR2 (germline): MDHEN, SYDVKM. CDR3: CASSSRQGGSYEQYF. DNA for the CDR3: TGTGCCAGCAGTTCCCGACAGGGGGGTAGCTACGAGCAGTACTTC.

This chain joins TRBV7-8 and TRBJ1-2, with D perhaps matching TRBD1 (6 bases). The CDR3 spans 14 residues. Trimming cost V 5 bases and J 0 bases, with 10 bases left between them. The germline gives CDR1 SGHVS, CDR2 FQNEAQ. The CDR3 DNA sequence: TGTGCCAGCAGCGACAGGCTTACTAACTATGGCTACACCTTC. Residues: CASSDRLTNYGYTF.

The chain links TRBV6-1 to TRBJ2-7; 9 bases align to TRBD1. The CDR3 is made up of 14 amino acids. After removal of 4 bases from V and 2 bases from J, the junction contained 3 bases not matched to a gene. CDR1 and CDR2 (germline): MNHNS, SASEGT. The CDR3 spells CASSGDREPYEQYF. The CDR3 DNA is TGTGCCAGCAGTGGGGACAGGGAGCCCTACGAGCAGTACTTC.

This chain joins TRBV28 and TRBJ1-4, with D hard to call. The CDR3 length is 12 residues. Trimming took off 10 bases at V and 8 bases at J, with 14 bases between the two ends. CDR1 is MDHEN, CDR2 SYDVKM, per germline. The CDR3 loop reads CATVSGREKLFF. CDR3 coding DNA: TGTGCCACCGTGTCGGGGAGGGAAAAACTGTTTTTT.

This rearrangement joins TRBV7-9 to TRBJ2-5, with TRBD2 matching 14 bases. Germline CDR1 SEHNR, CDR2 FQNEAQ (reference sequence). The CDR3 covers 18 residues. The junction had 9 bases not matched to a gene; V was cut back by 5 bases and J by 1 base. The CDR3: CASSVSRTSGRTQETQYF. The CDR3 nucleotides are TGTGCCAGCAGCGTTAGCAGGACTAGCGGGAGGACCCAAGAGACCCAGTACTTC.

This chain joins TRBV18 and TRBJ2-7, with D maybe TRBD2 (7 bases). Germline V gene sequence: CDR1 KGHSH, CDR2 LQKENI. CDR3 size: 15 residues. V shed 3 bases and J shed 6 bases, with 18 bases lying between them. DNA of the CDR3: TGTGCCAGCTCACCGACCTTAGGGGGGGGCGGCGAGCAGTACTTC. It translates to CASSPTLGGGGEQYF. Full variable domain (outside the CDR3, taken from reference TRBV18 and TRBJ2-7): NAGVMQNPRHLVRRRGQEARLRCSPMKGHSHVYWYRQLPEEGLKFMVYLQKENIIDESGMPKERFSAEFPKEGPSILRIQQVVRGDSAAYFCASSPTLGGGGEQYFGPGTRLTVT.